This TCR beta chain was obtained from a study of cytomegalovirus exposure and HLA in healthy donors. Study in general: Genetic ancestry analysis placed about 84% of the 398 donors that were genotyped in the Caucasian-associated cluster.

PCR involved 60 Vbeta and 13 Jbeta primers. Here immunoSEQ multiplex PCR was the method, and the copy in TCRdb shows in-frame clones only, minus some. This table holds under 150,000 clones, 50% to 65% found once. V gave up 6 bases and J gave up 1 base, with 12 bases separating them. The CDR3 spans 14 residues. Germline CDR1 MNHNY, CDR2 SVGAGI (reference sequence). The chain couples TRBV6-6 to TRBJ2-5; tentative D call: TRBD2 (5 bases). This receptor was identified in a woman in her thirties or forties in good health and CMV-seropositive. Input material: PBMCs. This CDR3 is CASRDLGSQETQYF. In nucleotides, the CDR3 is TGTGCCAGCAGAGACCTTGGGAGCCAAGAGACCCAGTACTTC.